The 31 T cell receptor beta chains reported below all come from one sample, sequenced in a study of shared clonotypes between healthy human individuals. The repertoire was sequenced with immunoSEQ multiplex PCR; TCRdb's copy has only in-frame clones and lacks some. This table has roughly 490,000 clones, around 80% appearing once. Sequencing used PBMCs. The receptors originated from a woman aged 35 to 49 in good health. Some clones in this sample may be carry-over from other donors' samples.

This clone came up once. The chain has TRBV5-4 and TRBJ2-7; 7 bases map to TRBD1. This CDR3 is built from 15 residues. Per germline, CDR1 SGHNT and CDR2 YYREEE (reference sequence). The junction had 7 bases not matched to a gene; V was cut back by 4 bases and J by 0 bases. The CDR3 protein is CASSPNRGNSYEQYF. CDR3 coding DNA: TGTGCCAGCAGCCCTAACAGGGGAAACTCCTACGAGCAGTACTTC. The full variable domain, completed using reference TRBV5-4 and TRBJ2-7, is ETGVTQSPTHLIKTRGQQVTLRCSSQSGHNTVSWYQQALGQGPQFIFQYYREEENGRGNFPPRFSGLQFPNYSSELNVNALELDDSALYLCASSPNRGNSYEQYFGPGTRLTVT.

This chain links TRBV29-1 with TRBJ1-3; D remains unclear. Trimming cost V 7 bases and J 0 bases, with 7 bases left between them. From germline, CDR1 is SQVTM and CDR2 ANQGSEA. The CDR3 extends over 12 amino acids. CDR3 bases: TGCAGCGCGACGGACTCTGGAAACACCATATATTTT. It codes for CSATDSGNTIYF.

The chain joins TRBV7-9 to TRBJ2-3, with TRBD2 matching 9 bases. Germline values: CDR1 SEHNR, CDR2 FQNEAQ (reference sequence). This CDR3 comprises 14 residues. Unmatched junction bases numbered 1, after V lost 6 bases and J lost 0 bases. CDR3 nucleotides: TGTGCCAGCAGGGGACTAGCTAGCACAGATACGCAGTATTTT. It specifies CASRGLASTDTQYF.

V is TRBV11-3 and J is TRBJ2-7, with 7 bases lining up with TRBD1. Germline CDR1 is SGHNT and CDR2 is YENEEA. Trimming took 5 bases from V and 2 from J; bases not matched to a gene: 6. This CDR3 is built from 14 residues. The CDR3 here is CASSPWDRPYEQYF. The CDR3 DNA is TGTGCCAGCAGCCCCTGGGACAGACCCTACGAGCAGTACTTC.

The V call is TRBV4-2, the J call TRBJ1-2, with a weak D call TRBD1 (6 bases). Germline V gene sequence: CDR1 LGHNA, CDR2 YNFKEQ. Trimming removed 2 bases at V and 5 bases at J, with 15 bases between. CDR3 length equals 15 residues. The CDR3: CASSQNGGQGYGYTF. In DNA, the CDR3 is TGTGCCAGCAGCCAAAACGGAGGGCAGGGGTATGGCTACACCTTC.

The chain combines TRBV7-3 with TRBJ2-5; 8 bases line up with TRBD2. The last part of the DNA fits TRBJ2-7 better; the J call may be wrong. The CDR3 extends over 14 amino acids. Germline values: CDR1 SGHTA, CDR2 FQGTGA. The CDR3 region has the DNA TGTGCCCGGGGCCCGGCCGGGAGGGGCTACGAGCAGTACTTC. Protein sequence: CARGPAGRGYEQYF.

The V call is TRBV7-3, the J call TRBJ2-5, with TRBD1 as a possible D gene (6 bases). V was clipped by 3 bases and J by 5 bases, with 16 bases between them. The CDR3 sequence is 15 residues long. CDR1 SGHTA and CDR2 FQGTGA come from the germline V gene. CDR3: CASSLGAGAGETQYF. The CDR3 DNA sequence: TGTGCCAGCAGCTTGGGTGCAGGGGCCGGGGAGACCCAGTACTTC.

The chain links TRBV2 to TRBJ2-7; TRBD1 might be the D (5 bases). V dropped 6 bases and J dropped 4 bases, with 13 bases sitting between them. The CDR3 totals 13 residues. CDR1 SNHLY and CDR2 FYNNEI come from the germline V gene. CDR3 coding DNA: TGTGCCAGCAGCCTGGGGCAGAAATACGAGCAGTACTTC. Translated, it gives CASSLGQKYEQYF.

The chain couples TRBV11-3 to TRBJ1-2, with no clear D. Between the trimmed V and J ends, which lost 1 base and 0 bases, there was a span of 6 bases. Looked up from germline, CDR1 is SGHNT and CDR2 is YENEEA. This CDR3 is 14 amino acids long. The CDR3 coding sequence is TGTGCCAGCAGCTTAGCAGCCTCTAACTATGGCTACACCTTC. Translating it yields CASSLAASNYGYTF.

The V gene is TRBV5-1, the J gene TRBJ1-4, with D perhaps TRBD1 (6 bases). This CDR3 has 15 amino acids. Looked up from germline, CDR1 is SGHRS and CDR2 is YFSETQ. Trimming stripped 1 base from V and 5 bases from J, with 12 bases between. The CDR3 loop reads CASSLNGGPNEKLFF. CDR3 sequence (DNA): TGCGCCAGCAGCTTGAACGGGGGCCCAAATGAAAAACTGTTTTTT.

The V call is TRBV6-1, the J call TRBJ1-1; D possibly corresponds to TRBD1 (5 bases). Between the trimmed V and J ends, which lost 7 bases and 4 bases, there was a span of 13 bases. The CDR3 spans 13 residues. The germline V gene encodes CDR1 MNHNS and CDR2 SASEGT. CDR3 in DNA: TGTGCCAGCACTCCAGGGCGTCGCACTGAAGCTTTCTTT. Translated, it gives CASTPGRRTEAFF.

V and J are TRBV29-1 and TRBJ1-4, with D possibly TRBD1 on 5 matching bases. The germline CDR1 and CDR2 sequences are SQVTM and ANQGSEA. V dropped 2 bases and J dropped 10 bases, with 14 bases sitting between them. The CDR3 runs 13 residues. CDR3 amino acids: CSVERDRTGKLFF. DNA for the CDR3: TGCAGCGTTGAAAGGGACCGGACGGGAAAACTGTTTTTT.

This clone was counted many times. CDR3 in amino acids: CASSSGTHDPNEQFF. The CDR3 coding sequence is TGCGCCAGCAGTTCCGGGACACACGACCCCAATGAGCAGTTCTTC. This chain joins TRBV5-1 and TRBJ2-1, with D possibly being TRBD1 (6 bases). CDR3 length: 15 amino acids. Looked up from germline, CDR1 is SGHRS and CDR2 is YFSETQ. V was trimmed by 5 bases and J by 6 bases, leaving 18 bases between them.

The sample holds one count of this clone. V usage is TRBV18 and J usage is TRBJ2-7, with 7 nucleotides matching TRBD1. Germline CDR1 reads KGHSH; CDR2 reads LQKENI. CDR3 size: 14 residues. V trimming: 1 base; J trimming: 7 bases; junction bases outside the gene matches: 7. CDR3 in DNA: TGTGCCAGCTCACCACAAGGGGGCCCCGGGGAGCAGTACTTC. Protein sequence: CASSPQGGPGEQYF.

About this clone: This sample also contains other DNA sequences that code for the same CDR3. The gene calls are TRBV27 and TRBJ1-1; D is undetermined. Germline assignment: CDR1 MNHEY and CDR2 SMNVEV (reference sequence). CDR3 length: 13 amino acids. Deletions cut 0 bases from V and 4 bases from J, with 6 bases between. The CDR3 sequence is CASSLSGSTEAFF. DNA of the CDR3: TGTGCCAGCAGTTTATCGGGCAGCACTGAAGCTTTCTTT.

The genes are TRBV27 and TRBJ2-1, with 8 positions matching TRBD2. The germline V gene encodes CDR1 MNHEY and CDR2 SMNVEV (reference sequence). With 4 bases clipped from V and 4 bases from J, the junction kept 15 bases outside the gene matches. The length of the CDR3 is 18 residues. The CDR3 spells CASSSPHLAGVVYNEQFF. The CDR3, as DNA: TGTGCCAGCAGTTCCCCCCATCTAGCGGGTGTGGTTTACAATGAGCAGTTCTTC.

The chain uses TRBV4-1 and TRBJ2-1, with 14 positions matching TRBD2. Germline V gene lookup returns CDR1 MGHRA and CDR2 YSYEKL. The CDR3 is made up of 16 amino acids. V was clipped by 4 bases and J by 9 bases; unmatched bases: 8. DNA of the CDR3: TGCGCCAGCAGCCTGGGACTAGCGGGAGCCCTCGGTGAGCAGTTCTTC. Translating it yields CASSLGLAGALGEQFF.

This clone was observed a few times. V and J are TRBV4-2 and TRBJ1-1; 7 bases are shared with TRBD1. The CDR3 sequence is 15 residues long. Germline V gives CDR1 LGHNA, CDR2 YNFKEQ. With 2 bases clipped from V and 0 bases from J, the junction kept 3 bases outside the gene matches. The CDR3 region is CASSQTQGLNTEAFF. The CDR3 DNA follows: TGTGCCAGCAGCCAAACACAGGGGTTGAACACTGAAGCTTTCTTT.

The V and J genes are TRBV2 and TRBJ1-4; no firm D call. V was clipped by 2 bases and J by 5 bases, with 6 bases between them. The CDR3 covers 13 residues. Germline lookup yields CDR1 SNHLY and CDR2 FYNNEI. Written as DNA, the CDR3 is TGTGCCAGCAGTGAACCACTCAATGAAAAACTGTTTTTT. Protein sequence: CASSEPLNEKLFF.

This clone was picked up many times. This rearrangement joins TRBV11-2 to TRBJ1-1; D unclear. This CDR3 contains 12 residues. Germline CDR1 reads SGHAT; CDR2 reads FQNNGV. Trimming cost V 3 bases and J 0 bases, with 2 bases left between them. The CDR3 spells CASSFVNTEAFF. CDR3 bases: TGTGCCAGCAGCTTTGTGAACACTGAAGCTTTCTTT.

The gene calls are TRBV6-1 and TRBJ2-7; tentatively, D is TRBD1 or TRBD2 (5 bases each). The germline V and J ends were trimmed by 2 bases and 2 bases, with 13 bases remaining between them. CDR3 length: 15 amino acids. Per germline, CDR1 MNHNS and CDR2 SASEGT. The CDR3 loop is CASSETGTFTYEQYF. CDR3 DNA sequence: TGTGCCAGCAGTGAAACCGGGACGTTTACCTACGAGCAGTACTTC.

This clone was seen a handful of times. The chain couples TRBV27 to TRBJ2-1, with D tentatively TRBD1 (5 bases). V gave up 6 bases and J gave up 0 bases, with 15 bases separating them. CDR3 length: 16 amino acids. From germline, CDR1 is MNHEY and CDR2 SMNVEV (reference sequence). The CDR3 is CASRRQPLYSYNEQFF. In DNA form, the CDR3 reads TGTGCCAGCAGGAGACAGCCCCTCTACTCCTACAATGAGCAGTTCTTC.

This clone was counted at least ten times. The CDR3 loop is CASSTGQNTEAFF. The CDR3 DNA sequence: TGTGCCAGCAGTACGGGACAGAACACTGAAGCTTTCTTT. The chain recombines TRBV28 with TRBJ1-1; TRBD1 is a possible D gene (6 bases). This CDR3 region has 13 residues. Germline loops: CDR1 MDHEN, CDR2 SYDVKM. The germline V and J ends were trimmed by 5 bases and 1 base, with 8 bases remaining between them. Together with reference TRBV28 and TRBJ1-1, the CDR3 gives the full variable domain: DVKVTQSSRYLVKRTGEKVFLECVQDMDHENMFWYRQDPGLGLRLIYFSYDVKMKEKGDIPEGYSVSREKKERFSLILESASTNQTSMYLCASSTGQNTEAFFGQGTRLTVV.

This CDR3 reads CASSQVYGRQGADTEAFF. CDR3 DNA sequence: TGCGCCAGCAGCCAAGTTTACGGGCGACAGGGGGCGGACACTGAAGCTTTCTTT. This rearrangement joins TRBV4-1 to TRBJ1-1; 10 nucleotides align to TRBD1. The germline gives CDR1 MGHRA, CDR2 YSYEKL. The length of the CDR3 is 18 residues. V gave up 1 base and J gave up 3 bases; unmatched junction bases: 11.

Notes on this clone: The germline gene is not matched at one end of the junction; a read error may be the cause. The genes are TRBV7-7 and TRBJ2-3; D remains unclear. The CDR3 sequence is 13 residues long. Germline V gives CDR1 SSHAT, CDR2 FNYEAQ (reference sequence). DNA for the CDR3: TGTGCTAGCAGCTTCTCTAGCACAGATACGCAGTATTTT. It is translated as CASSFSSTDTQYF.

The rearrangement uses TRBV2 and TRBJ1-2; a possible D gene is TRBD1 (6 bases). The CDR3 covers 14 residues. Germline V gives CDR1 SNHLY, CDR2 FYNNEI. V lost 2 bases to trimming and J lost 5 bases, with 12 bases between them. The CDR3 reads CASSESGQLYGYTF. CDR3 in DNA: TGTGCCAGCAGTGAATCAGGACAGTTATATGGCTACACCTTC.

There are many counts of this clone. This same CDR3 is encoded by further DNA sequences in the sample. The rearrangement uses TRBV6-5 and TRBJ1-5, with TRBD1 matching over 9 bases. The V gene's germline CDR1 is MNHEY and CDR2 SVGAGI. With V trimmed by 6 bases and J by 4 bases, 4 bases remained unmatched. This CDR3 has 14 residues. The DNA for the CDR3 is TGTGCCAGCAGGCAGACAGGGGGAAATCAGCCCCAGCATTTT. Its protein is CASRQTGGNQPQHF.

This clone occurred a few times. The chain recombines TRBV30 with TRBJ2-1; TRBD1 is a possible D gene (6 bases). The germline V gene encodes CDR1 GTSNPN and CDR2 SVGIG (reference sequence). This CDR3 contains 13 residues. V lost 1 base and J 5 bases, leaving 9 bases between the germline ends. The CDR3, as DNA: TGTGCCTGGAGTGCGGACAGACACAATGAGCAGTTCTTC. Amino acid sequence: CAWSADRHNEQFF.

The chain combines TRBV11-2 with TRBJ2-1, with D maybe TRBD1 (6 bases). Germline CDR1 is SGHAT and CDR2 is FQNNGV. The V end lost 3 bases, the J end lost 4 bases, and 7 bases lay between the germline ends. This CDR3 contains 13 residues. In DNA, the CDR3 is TGTGCCAGCAGCTTTGGACAGTACAATGAGCAGTTCTTC. It specifies CASSFGQYNEQFF.

The CDR3 spells CASSFNTGANQPQHF. CDR3 DNA: TGTGCCAGCAGTTTTAATACAGGGGCTAATCAGCCCCAGCATTTT. The chain recombines TRBV27 with TRBJ1-5, with TRBD1 identical over 7 bases. V dropped 3 bases and J dropped 4; count of bases not matched to a gene: 6. This CDR3 is built from 15 residues. The germline V gene encodes CDR1 MNHEY and CDR2 SMNVEV (reference sequence).

The V and J genes are TRBV30 and TRBJ1-2, with 8 bases identical to TRBD1. The germline V gene encodes CDR1 GTSNPN and CDR2 SVGIG (reference sequence). The junction had 7 bases not matched to a gene; V was cut back by 0 bases and J by 4 bases. CDR3 length: 15 residues. CDR3 region: CAWSVGRGQVYGYTF. DNA for the CDR3: TGTGCCTGGAGTGTGGGCAGGGGGCAAGTCTATGGCTACACCTTC.